The source of this T cell receptor beta chain is a study of blood T cell repertoires in COVID-19 (dated by TCRdb to the early 2020s). Regarding the complete study: Samples covering the acute and convalescent phases of COVID-19 were provided by collaborators in the United States, Italy and Spain. The material from the prospective study consisted of cDNA or gDNA derived from T cells, B-cell-depleted T cells, or PBMCs. Deeply sampled blood TCRbeta repertoires from subjects exposed to, actively infected with, or recovered from COVID-19 were included in the dataset. The repertoires were released in a freely available public database meant as a resource for research on the immune response to SARS-CoV-2. Samples were obtained from the ongoing ImmuneRACE study (first 160 participants) and from 1,254 subjects provided by 6 global collaborators. The sample metadata nearly always contained a de-identified subject ID, COVID-19 status, age in years and sex. Where available, HLA class I and class II types were taken from metadata supplied by the sample provider and were not determined by assay-based typing.

For CDR1 and CDR2, the germline V gene (reference sequence) lists LGHDT and YNNKEL. The V end loses 6 bases and the J end loses 4 bases, and a stretch of 3 bases separates them. Taken from cysteine to phenylalanine, the CDR3 has 11 residues. The retained sequence is limited to the CDR3, 33 bases, with the frame set at the first base. Comment on this clone: Its antigen is currently not known. No base-level quality is on record; no much larger clone is a single base apart.

Whole blood was collected in K2EDTA tubes by collaborating institutions according to the institutions' own protocols. For TCRbeta analysis, collaborators shipped samples as frozen whole blood, isolated PBMCs, or DNA extracted from either of those sample types. Study-wide conclusions, independent of this receptor: The amount of clinical and demographic metadata varied by source and participant and was provided uncurated.

TCRbeta CDR3 regions were amplified from genomic DNA by means of the immunoSEQ Assay, a bias-controlled multiplex PCR. As for how the authors treated the data: The number of nucleated cells in each sample was estimated from the amplification of reference gene primers within the assay. To quantify the absolute abundance of each unique TCRbeta CDR3 rearrangement, sequence reads were collapsed and filtered. Productive Simpson clonality was computed per sample as the square root of Simpson's diversity index over productive rearrangements. Held by TCRdb, this immuneACCESS table contains in-frame sequences only and omits some clones. Under half of the omission traces to an unresolved V gene where checked; the cause of the rest is unknown. That table supplies the V and J calls and clone size; D and trimming were determined from the DNA. Here the sample has around 200,000 clones; approximately 85% occur a single time. Together, the top ten hold roughly 9.7% of the sample.

The TCR comes from a human donor with active or convalescent COVID-19. The donor label of this sample is uncertain. The sequencing sample was made of peripheral blood. The V gene is TRBV3-1 (or the pseudogene TRBV3-2) and the J gene is TRBJ2-2; the D gene identity is not certain. CDR3 sequence: CASRSTGELFF. The sequenced DNA: TGTGCCAGCAGGAGCACCGGGGAGCTGTTTTTT.